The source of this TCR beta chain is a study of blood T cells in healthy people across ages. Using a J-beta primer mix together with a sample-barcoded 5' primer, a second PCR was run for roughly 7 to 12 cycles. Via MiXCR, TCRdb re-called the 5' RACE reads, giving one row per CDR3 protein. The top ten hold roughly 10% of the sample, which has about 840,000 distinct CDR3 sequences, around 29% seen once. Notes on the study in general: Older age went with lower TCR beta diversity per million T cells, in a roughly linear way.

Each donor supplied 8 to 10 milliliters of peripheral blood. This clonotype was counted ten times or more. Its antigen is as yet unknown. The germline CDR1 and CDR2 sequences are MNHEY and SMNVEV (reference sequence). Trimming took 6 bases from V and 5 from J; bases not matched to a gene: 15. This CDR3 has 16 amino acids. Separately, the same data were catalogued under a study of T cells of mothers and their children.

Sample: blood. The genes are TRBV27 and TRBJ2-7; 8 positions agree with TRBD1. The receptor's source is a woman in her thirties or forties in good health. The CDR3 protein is CASSPGTGTRPHEQYF. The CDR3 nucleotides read TGTGCCAGCAGCCCCGGGACAGGTACGCGTCCCCACGAGCAGTACTTC.